This T cell receptor beta chain was sequenced during a study of shared clonotypes between healthy human individuals. Under the authors' procedure: Filtering differed, since immunoSEQ gave only junction sequences and no quality scores. Method: immunoSEQ multiplex PCR; TCRdb's copy keeps in-frame clones and lacks some. The V and J calls and clone size come from that table; D and trimming were worked out from the DNA. The sample has about 2.4 million clones, roughly 93% seen once. The CDR3 sequence is 13 residues long. Germline V lookup: CDR1 MDHEN, CDR2 SYDVKM. V shed 5 bases and J shed 3 bases, with 10 bases lying between them.

The chain is built from TRBV28 and TRBJ1-2, with D unresolved. Sequences were obtained from naive CD4+ T cells from PBMCs. Subset in this sample: CD45RA+ positively selected. This clonotype originated in a man aged 18-30 years in good health. Some clones in this sample may be carry-over from other donors' samples. The CDR3 nucleotides read TGTGCCAGCAGTCTCCAGGACCACTATGGCTACACCTTC. Amino acids: CASSLQDHYGYTF.